This entry lists 27 T cell receptor beta chains sequenced from one sample in a study of control samples from healthy donors and cancer patients. The assay was immunoSEQ multiplex PCR, and TCRdb's table has in-frame clones only and misses some. This sample yields 170,000 or so clones, of which approximately 90% are seen a single time; 1.1% to 1.5% belongs to the top ten. Input material: blood. These receptors were collected from a man aged 25 to 40 in good health.

The gene calls are TRBV21-1 and TRBJ1-5; TRBD1 is the table's D call, not checked against the DNA. TRBV21-1 is a pseudogene segment. The CDR3 runs 15 residues. The CDR3, as DNA: TGTGCCAGCGGTCGGATAGACAGGGGTAATCAGCCCCAGCATTTT. Translating it yields CASGRIDRGNQPQHF.

The chain combines TRBV7-2 with TRBJ1-1; no reliable D call. The CDR3 consists of 13 residues. Trimming took off 1 base at V and 0 bases at J, with 3 bases between the two ends. Per the germline V gene, CDR1 is SGHTA and CDR2 is FQGNSA. CDR3 in amino acids: CASSLVVNTEAFF. CDR3 DNA sequence: TGTGCCAGCAGCTTAGTTGTGAACACTGAAGCTTTCTTT. Using reference TRBV7-2 and TRBJ1-1 for the parts outside the CDR3, the full variable domain is GAGVSQSPSNKVTEKGKDVELRCDPISGHTALYWYRQSLGQGLEFLIYFQGNSAPDKSGLPSDRFSAERTGGSVSTLTIQRTQQEDSAVYLCASSLVVNTEAFFGQGTRLTVV.

The chain is built from TRBV9 and TRBJ2-5; D is ambiguous. The ends were cut back, 2 bases at V and 5 bases at J, with 10 bases in the middle. The length of the CDR3 is 13 residues. Germline CDR1 reads SGDLS; CDR2 reads YYNGEE. CDR3: CASSVLPGETQYF. Written as DNA, the CDR3 is TGTGCCAGCAGCGTCCTACCTGGGGAGACCCAGTACTTC.

The gene calls are TRBV28 and TRBJ1-1; D uncertain. The CDR3 is 14 residues long. Per the germline V gene, CDR1 is MDHEN and CDR2 is SYDVKM. V was clipped by 3 bases and J by 3 bases, with 11 bases between them. The CDR3 nucleotides read TGTGCCAGCAGTTTGGGTTGGCCGTACACTGAAGCTTTCTTT. It translates to CASSLGWPYTEAFF.

In its sample, this clone was seen once. The chain is built from TRBV7-2 and TRBJ2-1, with D possibly being TRBD1 (6 bases). The CDR3 consists of 16 residues. Germline V gene lookup returns CDR1 SGHTA and CDR2 FQGNSA. V dropped 1 base and J dropped 4 bases, with 14 bases sitting between them. The CDR3: CASSLGGRGRYNEQFF. CDR3 DNA: TGTGCCAGCAGCTTAGGGGGCAGGGGTAGGTACAATGAGCAGTTCTTC.

V and J are TRBV28 and TRBJ1-5, with 7 bases fitting TRBD1. The CDR3 contains 15 residues. The germline V gene has CDR1 MDHEN and CDR2 SYDVKM. V lost 7 bases and J lost 5; bases outside the gene matches: 11. CDR3 nucleotide sequence: TGTGCCAGCACCTCACAGGGGATCGGCTATCAGCCCCAGCATTTT. Translation: CASTSQGIGYQPQHF.

The chain uses TRBV6-5 and TRBJ1-1; perhaps TRBD1 as D (5 bases). Germline-derived CDR1 and CDR2 are MNHEY and SVGAGI. Trimming stripped 2 bases from V and 3 bases from J, with 13 bases between. This CDR3 contains 15 residues. The CDR3 sequence is CASSYGRGPHTEAFF. CDR3 in DNA: TGTGCCAGCAGTTACGGTAGGGGACCTCACACTGAAGCTTTCTTT.

This sequence joins TRBV7-9 and TRBJ1-2; D might be TRBD1 (6 bases). CDR1 and CDR2 from the germline V gene are SEHNR and FQNEAQ (reference sequence). Trimming stripped 1 base from V and 3 bases from J, with 15 bases between. The CDR3 runs to 16 residues. CDR3 in amino acids: CASSLGGGQGYYGYTF. The CDR3 coding sequence is TGTGCCAGCAGCTTAGGAGGGGGGCAGGGCTACTATGGCTACACCTTC.

V is TRBV5-4 and J is TRBJ2-3; TRBD1 agrees at 10 bases. This CDR3 has 19 amino acids. Germline V gives CDR1 SGHNT, CDR2 YYREEE (reference sequence). The ends lost 4 bases at V and 1 base at J; junction bases unmatched: 15. The CDR3 DNA is TGTGCCAGCAGCCCCTCGGGACAGGGGACACCCCTCGGCACAGATACGCAGTATTTT. Amino acid sequence: CASSPSGQGTPLGTDTQYF.

The chain recombines TRBV18 with TRBJ2-7; D perhaps matches TRBD1 (6 bases). CDR1 KGHSH and CDR2 LQKENI come from the germline V gene. The CDR3 is 14 residues long. Trimming cost V 5 bases and J 2 bases, with 13 bases left between them. CDR3 nucleotides: TGTGCCAGCTCATCGGGTGCAGGGGCCTACGAGCAGTACTTC. It encodes CASSSGAGAYEQYF.

This sequence joins TRBV30 and TRBJ2-2; no clear D gene. Germline V CDR1 and CDR2: GTSNPN, SVGIG (reference sequence). Trimming took 0 bases from V and 3 from J, leaving 8 bases between them. The CDR3 loop spans 14 amino acids. The CDR3 loop is CAWSVYKYTGELFF. CDR3 nucleotide sequence: TGTGCCTGGAGTGTTTATAAGTACACCGGGGAGCTGTTTTTT.

This chain joins TRBV6-5 and TRBJ1-2; D gene unclear. Germline-derived CDR1 and CDR2 are MNHEY and SVGAGI. The CDR3 loop spans 12 amino acids. With 5 bases removed from V and 2 bases from J, the gap between germline ends came to 6 bases. The CDR3 DNA reads TGTGCCAGCAGTCCCCGGAACTATGGCTACACCTTC. Protein product: CASSPRNYGYTF.

The chain couples TRBV6-5 to TRBJ1-2; D gene uncertain. Trimming removed 6 bases at V and 1 base at J, with 15 bases between. Germline V gene data show CDR1 as MNHEY and CDR2 as SVGAGI. The CDR3 length is 15 residues. CDR3 nucleotide sequence: TGTGCCAGCAGAGGGAATTATGGAGATAACTATGGCTACACCTTC. The encoded protein is CASRGNYGDNYGYTF.

The chain carries TRBV7-9 and TRBJ1-2; TRBD1 is a possible D gene (5 bases). The germline CDR1 and CDR2 sequences are SEHNR and FQNEAQ (reference sequence). The V end lost 5 bases, the J end lost 1 base, and 14 bases lay between the germline ends. The CDR3 covers 15 residues. In nucleotides, the CDR3 is TGTGCCAGCAGCCTTCGAGGGGTGGGTAACTATGGCTACACCTTC. This translates into CASSLRGVGNYGYTF.

The V and J genes are TRBV7-2 and TRBJ1-3, with TRBD1 matching over 9 bases. The germline CDR1 and CDR2 sequences are SGHTA and FQGNSA. The J segment lost 3 bases and the V segment lost 6 bases, leaving 6 bases of the junction unmatched. This CDR3 has 15 residues. In DNA, the CDR3 is TGTGCCAGCAGTCGATGGGGACAGGGTGGAAACACCATATATTTT. Amino acid sequence: CASSRWGQGGNTIYF.

The chain links TRBV5-6 to TRBJ2-1, with D unresolved. The CDR3 covers 11 residues. Trimming shortened V by 1 base and J by 9 bases, and 5 bases separated the two germline ends. CDR1 SGHDT and CDR2 YYEEEE come from the germline V gene. The CDR3 sequence is CASSLYSEQFF. Written as DNA, the CDR3 is TGTGCCAGCAGCTTGTATAGTGAGCAGTTCTTC.

The chain employs TRBV23-1 and TRBJ2-1, with 8 bases aligning to TRBD2. TRBV23-1 is an ORF; its function is uncertain. This CDR3 has 16 residues. V was pared by 8 bases and J by 3 bases, with 12 bases of the junction left unmatched. The CDR3 reads CASHPPGLARYNEQFF. In DNA form, the CDR3 reads TGCGCCAGCCATCCCCCCGGACTAGCACGCTACAATGAGCAGTTCTTC.

Only one count was recorded for this clone. The rearrangement uses TRBV7-8 and TRBJ2-3; the match to TRBD2 covers 7 bases. The CDR3 is 15 residues long. Germline CDR1 and CDR2: SGHVS and FQNEAQ. V was clipped by 2 bases and J by 5 bases; unmatched bases: 7. In DNA form, the CDR3 reads TGTGCCAGCAGCTTATTCGCGGGGGTGAGAGATACGCAGTATTTT. It yields the protein CASSLFAGVRDTQYF.

The J gene is TRBJ2-7, the V gene TRBV27, with unresolved D. Germline V CDR1 and CDR2: MNHEY, SMNVEV (reference sequence). Trimming took 3 bases from V and 2 from J, leaving 8 bases between them. There are 13 residues in the CDR3. The CDR3: CASSFQAPYEQYF. The CDR3 nucleotides are TGTGCCAGCAGTTTTCAGGCCCCCTACGAGCAGTACTTC.

The V and J genes are TRBV7-9 and TRBJ2-3; 12 bases align to TRBD2. Germline-derived CDR1 and CDR2 are SEHNR and FQNEAQ (reference sequence). J was trimmed by 4 bases and V by 2 bases; bases with no gene match: 10. This CDR3 is 18 amino acids long. The CDR3 DNA follows: TGTGCCAGCAGCTTACCCCTAGCGGGAGGGCCGGATCCAGATACGCAGTATTTT. This codes for CASSLPLAGGPDPDTQYF.

The chain joins TRBV6-2 or TRBV6-3 to TRBJ2-3; D might be TRBD2 (6 bases). This CDR3 is built from 16 residues. V gave up 5 bases and J gave up 2 bases, with 17 bases separating them. Germline CDR1 MNHEY, CDR2 SVGEGT. The CDR3 nucleotides read TGTGCCAGCAGTCCCCCAGGAGGGGCCTTCACAGATACGCAGTATTTT. Translated: CASSPPGGAFTDTQYF.

CDR3 DNA: TGTGCCATCAGTGACCCAGCCCTAGCTAACTATGGCTACACCTTC. Its translation is CAISDPALANYGYTF. The rearrangement links TRBV10-3 to TRBJ1-2; no clear D. Trimming cost V 3 bases and J 0 bases, with 11 bases left between them. The CDR3 has 15 amino acids. Germline V gene data show CDR1 as ENHRY and CDR2 as SYGVKD.

The chain links TRBV14 to TRBJ2-7; TRBD1 agrees at 12 bases. CDR3 length: 15 residues. Germline CDR1 and CDR2: SGHDN and FVKESK. Germline trimming cut 2 bases from V and 4 bases from J; bases unmatched to any gene: 3. Written as DNA, the CDR3 is TGTGCCAGCAGCCAACCGGGACAGGGGGCTTACGAGCAGTACTTC. Amino acid sequence: CASSQPGQGAYEQYF.

This chain joins TRBV28 and TRBJ2-1; 7 bases are shared with TRBD2. Germline-derived CDR1 and CDR2 are MDHEN and SYDVKM. V shed 2 bases and J 7 bases; nucleotides not matched to a gene: 5. This CDR3 is 14 amino acids long. The CDR3 region is CASSLAGARNEQFF. CDR3 bases: TGTGCCAGCAGTTTAGCGGGAGCGCGGAATGAGCAGTTCTTC.

V is TRBV5-8 and J is TRBJ1-6; D not resolved. Trimming removed 0 bases from V and 10 bases from J, with 11 bases in between. The CDR3 has 14 amino acids. CDR1 SGHTS and CDR2 YDEGEE come from the germline V gene. CDR3: CASSLEGGRSPLHF. The CDR3, as DNA: TGTGCCAGCAGCTTGGAGGGCGGCCGATCACCCCTCCACTTT. The full variable domain, in which reference TRBV5-8 and TRBJ1-6 provide the parts outside the CDR3, is EAGVTQSPTHLIKTRGQQATLRCSPISGHTSVYWYQQALGLGLQFLLWYDEGEERNRGNFPPRFSGRQFPNYSSELNVNALELEDSALYLCASSLEGGRSPLHFGNGTRLTVT.

The chain recombines TRBV12-5 with TRBJ2-1, with 7 bases aligning to TRBD1. Germline lookup yields CDR1 LGHNT and CDR2 FRNRAP. There are 15 residues in the CDR3. V shed 2 bases, J shed 4 bases, and the junction held 5 bases outside the gene matches. CDR3 DNA: TGTGCTAGTGGTTTGTCCCCGGACAGGTACAATGAGCAGTTCTTC. This encodes CASGLSPDRYNEQFF.

The chain links TRBV5-5 to TRBJ2-3; 9 nucleotides align to TRBD2. The CDR3 spans 15 residues. V shed 3 bases, J shed 0 bases, and the junction held 2 bases outside the gene matches. Germline values: CDR1 SGHKS, CDR2 YYEKEE (reference sequence). DNA for the CDR3: TGTGCCAGCAGCTCGACTAGCGGTAGCACAGATACGCAGTATTTT. As protein: CASSSTSGSTDTQYF.